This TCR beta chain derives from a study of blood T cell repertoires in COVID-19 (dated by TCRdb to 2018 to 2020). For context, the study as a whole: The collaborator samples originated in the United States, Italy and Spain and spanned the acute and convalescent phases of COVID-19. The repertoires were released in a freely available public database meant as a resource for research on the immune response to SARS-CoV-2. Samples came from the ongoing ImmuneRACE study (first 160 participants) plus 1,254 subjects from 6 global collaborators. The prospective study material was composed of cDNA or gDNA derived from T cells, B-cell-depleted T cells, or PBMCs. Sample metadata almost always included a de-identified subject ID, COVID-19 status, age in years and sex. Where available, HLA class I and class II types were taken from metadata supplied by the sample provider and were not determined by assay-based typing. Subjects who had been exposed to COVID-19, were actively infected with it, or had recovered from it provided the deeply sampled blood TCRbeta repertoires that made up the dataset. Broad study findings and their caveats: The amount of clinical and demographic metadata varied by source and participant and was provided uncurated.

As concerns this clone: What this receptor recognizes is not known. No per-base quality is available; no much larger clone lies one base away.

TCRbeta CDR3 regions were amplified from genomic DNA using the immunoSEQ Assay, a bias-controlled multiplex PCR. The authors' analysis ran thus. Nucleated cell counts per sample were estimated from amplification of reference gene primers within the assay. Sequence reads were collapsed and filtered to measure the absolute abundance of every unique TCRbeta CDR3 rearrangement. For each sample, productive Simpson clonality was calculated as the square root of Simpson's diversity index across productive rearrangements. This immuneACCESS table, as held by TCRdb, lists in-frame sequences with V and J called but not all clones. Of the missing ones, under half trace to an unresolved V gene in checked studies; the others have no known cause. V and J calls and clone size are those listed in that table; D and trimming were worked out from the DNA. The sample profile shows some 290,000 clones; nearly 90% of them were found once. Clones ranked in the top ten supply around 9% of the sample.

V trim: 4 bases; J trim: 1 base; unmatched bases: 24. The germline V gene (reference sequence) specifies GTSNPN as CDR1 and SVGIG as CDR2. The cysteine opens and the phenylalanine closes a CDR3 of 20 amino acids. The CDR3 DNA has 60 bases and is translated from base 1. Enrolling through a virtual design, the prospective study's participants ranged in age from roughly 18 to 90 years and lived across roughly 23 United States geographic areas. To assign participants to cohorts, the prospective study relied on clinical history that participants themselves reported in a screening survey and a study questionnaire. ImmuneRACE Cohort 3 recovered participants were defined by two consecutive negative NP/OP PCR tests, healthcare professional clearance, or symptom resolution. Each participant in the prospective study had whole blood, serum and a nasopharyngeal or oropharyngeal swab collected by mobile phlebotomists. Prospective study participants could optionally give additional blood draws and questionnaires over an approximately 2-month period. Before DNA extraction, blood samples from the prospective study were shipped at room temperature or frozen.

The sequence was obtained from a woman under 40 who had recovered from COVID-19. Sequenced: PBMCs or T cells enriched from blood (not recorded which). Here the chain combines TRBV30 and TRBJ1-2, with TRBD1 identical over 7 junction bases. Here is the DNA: TGTGCCTGGATGGGGAAGGGGGCCCGGAGGACAGTAAAGAATAACTATGGCTACACCTTC. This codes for CAWMGKGARRTVKNNYGYTF.